This T cell receptor beta chain originates from a study of blood T cell repertoires in COVID-19. In this sample, this clone turned up once. Participants, roughly 18 to 100 years old, spanned under 30 US areas. Assignments of participants to cohorts depended upon their own reported clinical history. Those designated as exposed participants met a COVID-19 case within 2 weeks before study entry. In the study's own analysis: Amplifying reference gene primers gave estimates of nucleated cell counts. Some clones are missing from TCRdb's copy, which holds only in-frame ones; the method was immunoSEQ multiplex PCR. Clone size and the V and J calls come from that table; the DNA yielded D and trimming. Among 200,000 to 250,000 clones listed, over 80% were seen once. V was cut by 5 bases and J by 6 bases, with 12 bases left in between. Germline-derived CDR1 and CDR2 are SGHNT and YENEEA. CDR3 size: 13 residues.

V gene TRBV11-3 combines with J gene TRBJ2-3; D is perhaps TRBD1 (6 bases). Sequencing was carried out using PBMCs or T cells enriched from blood (not recorded which). The TCR comes from a man aged 45-60 years who had been exposed to COVID-19. The CDR3 DNA reads TGTGCCAGCAGCCCAGACCAGGGGGATACGCAGTATTTT. The encoded protein is CASSPDQGDTQYF.